Below, 21 T cell receptor beta chains from the same sample are listed, as sequenced in a study of post-analysis software for immune sequencing data. General study findings and limits: About 5 TRBV segments were significantly more frequent in patients than in controls. TRBV5-6, TRBV5-1 and TRBV20-1 were among these segments.

These receptors are not linked to any known antigen. Unique molecular identifiers were built into the TCR beta cDNA libraries. One entry per CDR3 protein, called by TCRdb with MiXCR from the PCR reads. In the table there are under 900,000 distinct CDR3 sequences, approximately 57% of which are singletons. The material sequenced was blood. These receptors were taken from a girl aged 5-17 years with multiple sclerosis.

V gene TRBV21-1 combines with J gene TRBJ2-7; TRBD1, the D gene given by the table, was not confirmed from the DNA. TRBV21-1 is assigned pseudogene status. The CDR3 has 14 residues. CDR3 in DNA: TGTGCCAGCTCTGTCGGCGGCCTAAACGGGGAGCAGTACTTC. Residues: CASSVGGLNGEQYF.

The rearrangement uses TRBV12-5 and TRBJ2-1, with 12 bases identical to TRBD2. The ends lost 3 bases at V and 5 bases at J; junction bases unmatched: 2. This CDR3 spans 15 amino acids. Germline V gene lookup returns CDR1 LGHNT and CDR2 FRNRAP. The CDR3 here is CASGFGLAGHNEQFF. For the CDR3, the DNA is TGTGCTAGTGGTTTCGGACTAGCGGGGCACAATGAGCAGTTCTTC.

The chain uses TRBV20-1 and TRBJ2-4, with a possible D match to TRBD1 (5 bases). The end of the DNA aligns better with TRBJ2-5, so the J call may be wrong. The CDR3 contains 13 residues. CDR1 and CDR2 from the germline V gene are DFQATT and SNEGSKA (reference sequence). CDR3 loop: CSARIQGRETQYF. The CDR3 nucleotides read TGCAGTGCCAGAATCCAGGGCCGGGAGACCCAGTACTTC.

This clonotype was counted a few times. Germline and junction disagree at one end, which may indicate a read error. The chain uses TRBV5-1 and TRBJ2-1, with unresolved D. In germline, CDR1 is SGHRS, CDR2 YFSETQ. The CDR3 runs 15 residues. CDR3 residues: CASSLARSSYNEQFF. CDR3 DNA sequence: TGTGCCAGCAGCTTGGCAAGGTCATCCTACAATGAGCAGTTCTTC.

This clonotype has just a few counts. This sequence joins TRBV7-2 and TRBJ1-6; D is unresolved. The length of the CDR3 is 14 residues. V lost 1 base and J lost 8, with 9 bases in between. Germline CDR1 SGHTA, CDR2 FQGNSA. The CDR3 sequence: CASSLGSRDSPLHF. DNA of the CDR3: TGTGCCAGCAGCTTAGGTTCCCGCGATTCACCCCTCCACTTT.

This clonotype appeared a few times. The CDR3 region is CSARAPLQAAYGYTF. The CDR3 DNA reads TGCAGTGCTAGAGCCCCCTTGCAGGCAGCCTATGGCTACACCTTC. This rearrangement joins TRBV20-1 to TRBJ1-2; no definite D call. Germline CDR1 and CDR2: DFQATT and SNEGSKA (reference sequence). The CDR3 consists of 15 residues. The ends were cut back, 1 base at V and 4 bases at J, with 16 bases in the middle.

This clonotype was observed a single time. The rearrangement uses TRBV29-1 and TRBJ2-1; 9 nucleotides agree with TRBD2. Germline V gene sequence: CDR1 SQVTM, CDR2 ANQGSEA. CDR3 size: 13 residues. With V trimmed by 4 bases and J by 4 bases, 2 bases remained unmatched. The CDR3: CSVASGKYNEQFF. As DNA, the CDR3 is TGCAGCGTTGCTAGCGGGAAGTACAATGAGCAGTTCTTC.

The chain has TRBV5-1 and TRBJ2-4; 8 bases align to TRBD1. Judging by the DNA end, TRBJ2-7 fits better; the J call may be wrong. Germline assignment: CDR1 SGHRS and CDR2 YFSETQ. The CDR3 has 15 residues. CDR3 bases: TGCGCCAGCAGCCACGGGACAGGACGCTCCTACGAGCAGTACTTC. Its protein product is CASSHGTGRSYEQYF.

V gene TRBV18 combines with J gene TRBJ2-1; D gene ambiguous. The J call may be wrong; the DNA end is better matched by TRBJ2-7. Germline CDR1 KGHSH, CDR2 LQKENI. This CDR3 comprises 15 residues. The CDR3 loop is CASSPRSRSTSEQYF. As DNA, the CDR3 is TGTGCCAGCTCACCCCGTTCTCGATCCACTTCCGAGCAGTACTTC.

The V and J genes are TRBV29-1 and TRBJ1-1; D gene ambiguous. There are 13 residues in the CDR3. V lost 1 base, J lost 4 bases, and 10 bases lay in between. CDR1 is SQVTM and CDR2 is ANQGSEA in the germline V gene. CDR3 region: CSVEVLLGTEAFF. Here the CDR3 DNA reads TGCAGCGTTGAAGTTCTCTTGGGCACTGAAGCTTTCTTT.

This clonotype was detected only a few times. The chain recombines TRBV2 with TRBJ1-2; 9 nucleotides align to TRBD1. The CDR3 contains 13 residues. J was trimmed by 4 bases and V by 7 bases; bases with no gene match: 4. CDR1 and CDR2 (germline): SNHLY, FYNNEI. Here the CDR3 DNA reads TGTGCCAGCACGACAGGGGGAAGCTATGGCTACACCTTC. Protein: CASTTGGSYGYTF.

CDR3 residues: CASSQAGGNIQYF. The CDR3 DNA follows: TGTGCCAGCAGCCAAGCGGGAGGCAACATTCAGTACTTC. The V gene is TRBV14, the J gene TRBJ2-4, with 7 bases aligning to TRBD2. The V segment lost 1 base and the J segment 7 bases; nucleotides outside the gene matches: 1. The V gene's germline CDR1 is SGHDN and CDR2 FVKESK. The length of the CDR3 is 13 residues.

The chain has TRBV12-3 or TRBV12-4 and TRBJ1-2; D unresolved. Between the trimmed V and J ends, which lost 5 bases and 4 bases, there was a span of 11 bases. CDR3 length: 13 amino acids. CDR3 bases: TGTGCCAGCAGTGCGACAAGGATCTATGGCTACACCTTC. It encodes CASSATRIYGYTF.

The chain uses TRBV7-9 and TRBJ2-4, with D uncertain. The germline V and J ends were trimmed by 3 bases and 0 bases, with 12 bases remaining between them. The germline V gene encodes CDR1 SEHNR and CDR2 FQNEAQ (reference sequence). This CDR3 spans 16 amino acids. This chain's CDR3 is CASSFRAEIAKNIQYF. The CDR3 bases are TGTGCCAGCAGCTTTCGGGCAGAAATAGCCAAAAACATTCAGTACTTC.

CDR3 in DNA: TGCAGTGCTCCGAGACAGGGAGGGTGGCAGTATTTT. The encoded protein is CSAPRQGGWQYF. V usage is TRBV20-1 and J usage is TRBJ2-3; D may correspond to TRBD1 or TRBD2 (7 bases each). V gave up 5 bases and J gave up 11 bases, with 17 bases separating them. The CDR3 spans 12 residues. CDR1 DFQATT and CDR2 SNEGSKA come from the germline V gene (reference sequence).

V and J are TRBV20-1 and TRBJ2-5, with D maybe TRBD2 (6 bases). Germline V gene data show CDR1 as DFQATT and CDR2 as SNEGSKA (reference sequence). Trimming left V 2 bases short and J 2 bases short, with 12 bases between. The CDR3 length is 14 residues. DNA for the CDR3: TGCAGTGCTAGATCGGGGGAGGAACAAGAGACCCAGTACTTC. Protein: CSARSGEEQETQYF.

The chain uses TRBV5-1 and TRBJ2-5; the D gene is possibly TRBD1 (6 bases). The CDR3 is 16 residues long. The V and J ends lost 3 bases and 2 bases respectively, with 17 bases between them. Germline-derived CDR1 and CDR2 are SGHRS and YFSETQ. DNA for the CDR3: TGCGCCAGCAGCTATACGCCGGGACACCTGCAAGAGACCCAGTACTTC. Amino acids: CASSYTPGHLQETQYF. Filled out from reference TRBV5-1 and TRBJ2-5, the complete variable domain reads KAGVTQTPRYLIKTRGQQVTLSCSPISGHRSVSWYQQTPGQGLQFLFEYFSETQRNKGNFPGRFSGRQFSNSRSEMNVSTLELGDSALYLCASSYTPGHLQETQYFGPGTRLLVL.

Only a few counts were recorded for this clonotype. Germline and junction disagree at one end, which may indicate a read error. The V and J genes are TRBV27 and TRBJ2-7; no definite D call. The germline gives CDR1 MNHEY, CDR2 SMNVEV (reference sequence). This CDR3 is 14 amino acids long. The CDR3 DNA reads as TGTACCAGCAGTCCTTTTCCCCTCTCCTACGAGCAGTACTTC. It is translated as CTSSPFPLSYEQYF.

In nucleotides, the CDR3 is TGTGCCAGCAGTTTGAGCGACTACCAAGAGACCCAGTACTTC. It translates to CASSLSDYQETQYF. This chain joins TRBV27 and TRBJ2-5; no firm D call. V lost 3 bases and J 0 bases, leaving 8 bases between the germline ends. The CDR3 spans 14 residues. The germline V gene has CDR1 MNHEY and CDR2 SMNVEV (reference sequence).

The V and J genes are TRBV12-3 or TRBV12-4 and TRBJ1-2; D gene uncertain. Trimming shortened V by 7 bases and J by 1 base, and 10 bases separated the two germline ends. The CDR3 runs to 13 residues. CDR3: CASNPGSNYGYTF. DNA for the CDR3: TGTGCCAGCAACCCTGGGAGTAACTATGGCTACACCTTC.

The chain is built from TRBV29-1 and TRBJ2-1; D is possibly TRBD1 (6 bases). V was shortened by 5 bases and J by 10 bases, with 12 bases between the two germline ends. This CDR3 comprises 11 residues. Germline CDR1 is SQVTM and CDR2 is ANQGSEA. For the CDR3, the DNA is TGCAGCGTTACAAGGGGGAACGAGCAGTTCTTC. Its protein product is CSVTRGNEQFF.